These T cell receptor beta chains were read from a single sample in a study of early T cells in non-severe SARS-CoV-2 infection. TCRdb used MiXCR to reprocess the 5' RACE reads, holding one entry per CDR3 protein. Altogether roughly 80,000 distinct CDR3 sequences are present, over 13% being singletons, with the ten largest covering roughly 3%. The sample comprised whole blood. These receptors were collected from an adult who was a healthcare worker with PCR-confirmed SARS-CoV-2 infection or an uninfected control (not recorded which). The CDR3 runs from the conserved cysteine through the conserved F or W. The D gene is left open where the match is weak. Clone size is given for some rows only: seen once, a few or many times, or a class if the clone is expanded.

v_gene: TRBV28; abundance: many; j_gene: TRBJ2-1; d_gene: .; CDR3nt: TGTGCCAGCAGTTTGGAGCAGTCGGGGAGCTACAATGAGCAGTTCTTC; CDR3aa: CASSLEQSGSYNEQFF
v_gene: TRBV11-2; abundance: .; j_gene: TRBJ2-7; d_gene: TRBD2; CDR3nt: TGTGCCAGCAGCTTAGACCCAAGCGGGACCAGCTACGAGCAGTACTTC; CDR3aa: CASSLDPSGTSYEQYF
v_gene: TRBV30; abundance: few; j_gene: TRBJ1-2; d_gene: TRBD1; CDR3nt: TGTGCCTGGACCGGACAGGGGCCTTATGGCTACACCTTC; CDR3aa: CAWTGQGPYGYTF
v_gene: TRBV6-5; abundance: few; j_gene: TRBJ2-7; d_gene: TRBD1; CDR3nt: TGTGCCAGCAGTTACTCGTGGACAGGGGCCTACGAGCAGTACTTC; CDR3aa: CASSYSWTGAYEQYF
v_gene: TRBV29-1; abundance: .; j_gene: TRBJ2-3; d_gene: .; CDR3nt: TGCAGCGGAGGACTACTCGCTAGCACAGATACGCAGTATTTT; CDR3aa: CSGGLLASTDTQYF
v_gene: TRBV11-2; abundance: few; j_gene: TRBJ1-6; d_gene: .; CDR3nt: TGTGCCAGCAGCTTGGGGGGAGGCACCCTCCACTTT; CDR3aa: CASSLGGGTLHF
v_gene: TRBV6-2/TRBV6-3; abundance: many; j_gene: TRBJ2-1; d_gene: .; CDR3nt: TGTGCCAGCAGTTTGGACCCCTGGAATGAGCAGTTCTTC; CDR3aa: CASSLDPWNEQFF
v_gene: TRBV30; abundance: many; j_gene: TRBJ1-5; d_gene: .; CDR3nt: TGTGCCTGGAGTTCTGCGACAGGTGATAGCAATCAGCCCCAGCATTTT; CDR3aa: CAWSSATGDSNQPQHF
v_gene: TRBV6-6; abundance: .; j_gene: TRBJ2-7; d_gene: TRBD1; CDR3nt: TGTGCCAGCAGACCCGGACAGGGCTACGAGCAGTACTTC; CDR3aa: CASRPGQGYEQYF
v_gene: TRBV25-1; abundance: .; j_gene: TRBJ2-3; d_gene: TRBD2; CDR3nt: TGTGCCAGCAGTGATTCTGGCGGGGGAAGCACAGATACGCAGTATTTT; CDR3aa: CASSDSGGGSTDTQYF
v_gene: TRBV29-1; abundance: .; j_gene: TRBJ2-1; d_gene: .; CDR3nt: TGCAGCGTTACAGATACCAAAGGTGGGCAGTTCTTC; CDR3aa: CSVTDTKGGQFF
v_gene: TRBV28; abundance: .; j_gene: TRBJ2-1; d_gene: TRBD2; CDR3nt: TGTGCCAGCAGTTTAGTGCGAGCGGGAGGGGTCAACAATGAGCAGTTCTTC; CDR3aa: CASSLVRAGGVNNEQFF